This T cell receptor (beta chain) was documented in a study of tumor and adjacent non-tumor tissue in lung cancer. Study context: The patients, 10 or so men and roughly 5 women, were about 30 to 85 with stage I to III disease. On average, productive TCRbeta reads reached about 4.2 million per sample. Study-level results: In normal lung, the top 100 clones were significantly more dominant than in tumor.

No cell sorting was done before RNA was extracted from the tissue. The normal lung tissue was taken more than 3 cm from the tumor edge. The count of this clonotype is one. Its target is unknown. The CDR3 does not end in the conserved phenylalanine or tryptophan, so this is likely a read error. TCRbeta libraries were built with three rounds of nested PCR, modified from ARM-PCR. TCRdb re-derived calls from the multiplex PCR reads in MiXCR, one entry per CDR3 protein. The table has 80,000 to 130,000 distinct CDR3 sequences, 55% to 65% seen once; the top ten hold roughly 19%. Germline V gene data show CDR1 as SGHNT and CDR2 as YENEEA. The CDR3 runs to 14 residues.

Source material: distant non-tumor lung tissue. V usage is TRBV11-3 and J usage is TRBJ1-6; no firm D call. This sequence originates from a man aged 25-40 years with non-small cell lung cancer. The CDR3 sequence is CSSSLGPPASPLHY. The CDR3 DNA reads as TGTTCCAGCAGCTTAGGCCCACCGGCGTCACCCCTCCACTAT.